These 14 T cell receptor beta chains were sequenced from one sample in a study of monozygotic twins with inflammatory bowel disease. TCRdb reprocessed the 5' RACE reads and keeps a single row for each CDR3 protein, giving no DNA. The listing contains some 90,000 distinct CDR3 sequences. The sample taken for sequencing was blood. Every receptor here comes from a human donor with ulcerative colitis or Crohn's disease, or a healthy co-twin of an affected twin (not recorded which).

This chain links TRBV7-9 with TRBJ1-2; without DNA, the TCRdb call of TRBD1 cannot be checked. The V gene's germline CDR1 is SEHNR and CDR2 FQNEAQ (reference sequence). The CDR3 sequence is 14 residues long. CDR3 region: CASENGGGIDGYTF.

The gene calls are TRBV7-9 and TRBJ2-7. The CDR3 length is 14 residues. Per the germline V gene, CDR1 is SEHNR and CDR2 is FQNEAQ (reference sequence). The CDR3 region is CASSIVVDGYEQYF.

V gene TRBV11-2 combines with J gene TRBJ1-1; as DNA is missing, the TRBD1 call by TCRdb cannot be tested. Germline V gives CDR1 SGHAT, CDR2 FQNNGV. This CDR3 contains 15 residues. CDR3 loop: CASSPLVTGSTEAFF.

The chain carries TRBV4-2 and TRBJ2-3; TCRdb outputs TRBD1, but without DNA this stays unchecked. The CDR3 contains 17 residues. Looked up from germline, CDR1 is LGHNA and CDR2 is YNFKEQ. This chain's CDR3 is CASSQPSGTGGADTQYF.

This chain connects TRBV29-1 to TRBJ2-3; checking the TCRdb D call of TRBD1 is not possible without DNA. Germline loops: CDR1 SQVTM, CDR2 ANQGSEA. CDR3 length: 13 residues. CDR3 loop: CSAERQDSAGQYF.

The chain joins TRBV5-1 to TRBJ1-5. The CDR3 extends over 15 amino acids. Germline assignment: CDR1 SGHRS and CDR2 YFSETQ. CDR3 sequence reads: CASSLAGVGNQPQHF. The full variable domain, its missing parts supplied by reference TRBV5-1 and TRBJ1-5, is KAGVTQTPRYLIKTRGQQVTLSCSPISGHRSVSWYQQTPGQGLQFLFEYFSETQRNKGNFPGRFSGRQFSNSRSEMNVSTLELGDSALYLCASSLAGVGNQPQHFGDGTRLSIL.

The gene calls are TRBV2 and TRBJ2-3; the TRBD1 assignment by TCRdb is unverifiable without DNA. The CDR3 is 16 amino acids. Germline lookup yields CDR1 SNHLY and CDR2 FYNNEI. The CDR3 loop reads CASSFSTQGFAPGQYF.

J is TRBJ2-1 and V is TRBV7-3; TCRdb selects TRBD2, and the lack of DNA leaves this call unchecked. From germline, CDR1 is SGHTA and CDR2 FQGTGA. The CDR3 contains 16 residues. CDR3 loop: CASSFTGTSGLDEQFF.

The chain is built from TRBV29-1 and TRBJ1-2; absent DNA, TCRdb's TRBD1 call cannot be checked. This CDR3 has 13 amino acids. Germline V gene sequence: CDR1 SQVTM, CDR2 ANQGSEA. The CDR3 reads CSVPWTGVDGYTF. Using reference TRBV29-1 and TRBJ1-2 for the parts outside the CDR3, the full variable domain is SAVISQKPSRDICQRGTSLTIQCQVDSQVTMMFWYRQQPGQSLTLIATANQGSEATYESGFVIDKFPISRPNLTFSTLTVSNMSPEDSSIYLCSVPWTGVDGYTFGSGTRLTVV.

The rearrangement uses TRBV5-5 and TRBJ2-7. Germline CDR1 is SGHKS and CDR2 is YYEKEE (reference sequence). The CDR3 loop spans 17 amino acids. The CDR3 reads CASSLGRIDNFLYEQYF.

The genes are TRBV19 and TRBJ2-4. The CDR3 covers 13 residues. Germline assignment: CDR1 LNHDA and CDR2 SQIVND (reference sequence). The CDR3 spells CASRLQHSNIQYF.

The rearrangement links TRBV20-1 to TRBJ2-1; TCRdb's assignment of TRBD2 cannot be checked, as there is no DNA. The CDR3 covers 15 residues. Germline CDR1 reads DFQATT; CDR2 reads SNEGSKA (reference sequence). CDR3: CSVGGNAGRDNEQFF.

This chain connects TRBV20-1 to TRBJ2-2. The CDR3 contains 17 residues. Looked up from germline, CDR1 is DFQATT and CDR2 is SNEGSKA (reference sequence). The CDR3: CSARSGAGSMLTGELFF.

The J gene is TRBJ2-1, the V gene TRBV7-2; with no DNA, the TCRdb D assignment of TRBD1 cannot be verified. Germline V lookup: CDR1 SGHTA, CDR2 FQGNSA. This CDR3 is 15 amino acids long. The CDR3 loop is CASSFRDTGGNEQFF.